The 3 T cell receptor beta chains reported below all come from one sample, sequenced in a study of T cell repertoires in cytomegalovirus infection. One entry per CDR3 protein, called by TCRdb with MiXCR from the reads. Of almost 550,000 distinct CDR3 sequences listed, 15% to 20% were seen once; the top ten hold more than 20%. Sequenced material: CD8+ T cells from PBMCs. These receptors were collected from a human donor in good health (CMV status not recorded). Some clones in this sample may be carry-over from other donors' samples.

The gene calls are TRBV6-5 and TRBJ1-4, with D tentatively TRBD1 (6 bases). This CDR3 region has 16 residues. V was shortened by 0 bases and J by 3 bases, with 11 bases between the two germline ends. CDR1 is MNHEY, CDR2 SVGAGI, per germline. CDR3 sequence (DNA): TGTGCCAGCAGTTACTCAGGGGGTAGAGCTAATGAAAAACTGTTTTTT. This translates into CASSYSGGRANEKLFF.

A few counts support this clonotype. The V gene is TRBV18, the J gene TRBJ1-2; D possibly corresponds to TRBD1 (5 bases). The germline gives CDR1 KGHSH, CDR2 LQKENI. Trimming removed 3 bases from V and 8 bases from J, with 19 bases in between. The CDR3 length is 15 residues. CDR3 loop: CASSPDSTGGEGYTF. The DNA of the CDR3 is TGTGCCAGCTCACCCGACTCAACAGGTGGAGAAGGCTACACCTTC.

The V and J genes are TRBV12-3 or TRBV12-4 and TRBJ2-1; D is undetermined. Trimming took off 7 bases at V and 8 bases at J, with 15 bases between the two ends. This CDR3 is 13 amino acids long. CDR3 nucleotides: TGTGCCAGCATAGAAGGACCGGGCGATGAGCAGTTCTTC. This encodes CASIEGPGDEQFF.